The source of this TCR beta chain is a study of blood T cell repertoires in COVID-19. Sequencing used immunoSEQ multiplex PCR; TCRdb keeps in-frame clones, though not all of them. The sample lists under 200,000 clones, approximately 82% occurring once. Recovered Cohort 3 donors showed two negative PCRs, clearance, or symptom resolution. Trimming removed 0 bases from V and 8 bases from J, with 13 bases in between. Germline V CDR1 and CDR2: ENHRY, SYGVKD. The CDR3 is made up of 14 amino acids. This clonotype was obtained from a man aged 60 to 69 who had recovered from COVID-19. The genes are TRBV10-3 and TRBJ2-5, with D perhaps TRBD1 (5 bases). The sequenced sample was PBMCs or T cells enriched from blood (not recorded which). CDR3 DNA: TGTGCCATCAGTGAGTCGACTCAGGGTGCAACCCAGTACTTC. It translates to CAISESTQGATQYF.